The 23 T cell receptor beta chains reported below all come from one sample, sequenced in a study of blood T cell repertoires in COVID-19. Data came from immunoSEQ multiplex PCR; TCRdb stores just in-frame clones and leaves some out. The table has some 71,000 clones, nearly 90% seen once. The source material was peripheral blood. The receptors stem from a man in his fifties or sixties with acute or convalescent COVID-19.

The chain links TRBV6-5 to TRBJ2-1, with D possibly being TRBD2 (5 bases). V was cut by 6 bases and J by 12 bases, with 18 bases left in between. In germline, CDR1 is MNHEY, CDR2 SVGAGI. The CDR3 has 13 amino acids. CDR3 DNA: TGTGCCAGCAGGAATCAAGGACTTCGAGTGCAGTTCTTC. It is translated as CASRNQGLRVQFF.

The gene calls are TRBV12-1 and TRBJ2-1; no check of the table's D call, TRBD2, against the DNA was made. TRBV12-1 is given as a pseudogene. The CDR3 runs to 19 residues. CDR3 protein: CASSFAGLAGAWGYNEQFF. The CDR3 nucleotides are TGTGCCAGCAGCTTTGCTGGACTAGCGGGGGCATGGGGTTACAATGAGCAGTTCTTC.

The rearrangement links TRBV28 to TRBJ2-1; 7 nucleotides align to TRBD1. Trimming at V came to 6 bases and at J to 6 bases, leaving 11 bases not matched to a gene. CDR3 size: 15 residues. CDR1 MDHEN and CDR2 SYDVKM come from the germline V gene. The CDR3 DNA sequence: TGTGCCAGCAGAGGGGACAGACAGCCTAGCAATGAGCAGTTCTTC. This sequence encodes CASRGDRQPSNEQFF.

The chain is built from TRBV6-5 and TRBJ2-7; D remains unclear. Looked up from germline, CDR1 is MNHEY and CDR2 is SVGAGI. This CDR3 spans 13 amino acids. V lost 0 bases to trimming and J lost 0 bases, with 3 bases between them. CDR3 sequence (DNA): TGTGCCAGCAGTTACTCCAGCTCCTACGAGCAGTACTTC. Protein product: CASSYSSSYEQYF.

CDR3 amino acids: CAISETTTNYGYTF. In nucleotides, the CDR3 is TGTGCCATCAGCGAAACGACAACTAACTATGGCTACACCTTC. This chain uses TRBV10-3 with TRBJ1-2; D is unresolved. CDR1 is ENHRY and CDR2 is SYGVKD in the germline V gene. Trimming took 6 bases from V and 0 from J, leaving 11 bases between them. This CDR3 region has 14 residues.

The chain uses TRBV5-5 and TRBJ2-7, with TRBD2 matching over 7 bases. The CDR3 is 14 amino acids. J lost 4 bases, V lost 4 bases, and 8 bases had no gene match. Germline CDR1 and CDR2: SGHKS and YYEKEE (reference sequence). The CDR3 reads CASSQTSDLYEQYF. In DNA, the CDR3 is TGTGCCAGCAGCCAAACTAGCGACCTGTACGAGCAGTACTTC.

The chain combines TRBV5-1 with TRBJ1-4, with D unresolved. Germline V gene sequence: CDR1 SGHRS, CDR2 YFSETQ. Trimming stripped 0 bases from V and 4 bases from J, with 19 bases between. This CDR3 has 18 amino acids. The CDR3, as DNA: TGCGCCAGCAGCTTGGGTCCCAACATGAGGGCGGATAATGAAAAACTGTTTTTT. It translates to CASSLGPNMRADNEKLFF.

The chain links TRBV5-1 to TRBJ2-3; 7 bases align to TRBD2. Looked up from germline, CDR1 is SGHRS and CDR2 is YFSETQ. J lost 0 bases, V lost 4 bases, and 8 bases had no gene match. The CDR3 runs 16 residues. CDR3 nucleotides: TGCGCCAGCAGCAGAATTCCTAGCGGAAGCACAGATACGCAGTATTTT. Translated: CASSRIPSGSTDTQYF.

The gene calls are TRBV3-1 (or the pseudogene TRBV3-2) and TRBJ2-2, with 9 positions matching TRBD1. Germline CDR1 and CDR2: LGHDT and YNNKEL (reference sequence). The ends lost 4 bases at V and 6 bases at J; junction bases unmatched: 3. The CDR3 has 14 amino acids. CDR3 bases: TGTGCCAGCAGCCGGGACAGGGTAGCCGGGGAGCTGTTTTTT. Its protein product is CASSRDRVAGELFF.

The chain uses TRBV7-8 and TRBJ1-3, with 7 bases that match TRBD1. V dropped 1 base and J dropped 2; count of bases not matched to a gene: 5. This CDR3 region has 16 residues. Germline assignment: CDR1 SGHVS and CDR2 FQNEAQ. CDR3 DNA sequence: TGTGCCAGCAGCTTAGAAAGGGGGCTGGCTGGAAACACCATATATTTT. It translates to CASSLERGLAGNTIYF.

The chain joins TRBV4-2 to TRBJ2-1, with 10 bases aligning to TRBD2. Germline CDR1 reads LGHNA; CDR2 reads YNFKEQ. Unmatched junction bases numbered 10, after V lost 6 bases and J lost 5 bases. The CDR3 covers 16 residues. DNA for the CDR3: TGTGCCAGCAGGACGGGGCGACTAGCGGGCAACAATGAGCAGTTCTTC. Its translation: CASRTGRLAGNNEQFF.

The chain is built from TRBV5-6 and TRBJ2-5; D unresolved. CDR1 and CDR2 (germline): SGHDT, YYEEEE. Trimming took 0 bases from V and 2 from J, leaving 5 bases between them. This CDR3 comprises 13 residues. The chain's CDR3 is CASSLGQQETQYF. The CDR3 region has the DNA TGTGCCAGCAGCTTGGGTCAACAAGAGACCCAGTACTTC.

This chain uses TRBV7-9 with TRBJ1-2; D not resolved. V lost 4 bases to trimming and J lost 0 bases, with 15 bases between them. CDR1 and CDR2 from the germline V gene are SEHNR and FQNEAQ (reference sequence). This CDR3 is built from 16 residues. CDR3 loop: CASSSWLGKTNYGYTF. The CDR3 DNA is TGTGCCAGCAGCTCCTGGCTGGGCAAAACTAACTATGGCTACACCTTC. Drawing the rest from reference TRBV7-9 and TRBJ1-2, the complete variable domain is DTGVSQNPRHKITKRGQNVTFRCDPISEHNRLYWYRQTLGQGPEFLTYFQNEAQLEKSRLLSDRFSAERPKGSFSTLEIQRTEQGDSAMYLCASSSWLGKTNYGYTFGSGTRLTVV.

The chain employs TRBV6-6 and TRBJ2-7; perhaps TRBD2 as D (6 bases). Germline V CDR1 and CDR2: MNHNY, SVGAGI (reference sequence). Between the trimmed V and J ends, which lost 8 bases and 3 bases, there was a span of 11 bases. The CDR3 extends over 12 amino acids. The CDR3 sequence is CASAGFRYEQYF. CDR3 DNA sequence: TGTGCCAGCGCGGGATTCCGCTACGAGCAGTACTTC.

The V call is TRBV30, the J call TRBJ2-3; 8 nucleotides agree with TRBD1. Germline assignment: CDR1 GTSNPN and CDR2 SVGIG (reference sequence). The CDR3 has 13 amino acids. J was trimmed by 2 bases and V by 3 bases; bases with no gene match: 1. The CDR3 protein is CAWSQGATDTQYF. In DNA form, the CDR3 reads TGTGCCTGGAGCCAGGGGGCCACAGATACGCAGTATTTT.

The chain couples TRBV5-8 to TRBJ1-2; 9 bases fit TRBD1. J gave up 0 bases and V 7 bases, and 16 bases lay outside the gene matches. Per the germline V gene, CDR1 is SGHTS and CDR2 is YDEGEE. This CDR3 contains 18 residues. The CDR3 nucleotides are TGTGCCAGCCAGCGTGGACCCGGGACAGGGCACACTAACTATGGCTACACCTTC. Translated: CASQRGPGTGHTNYGYTF.

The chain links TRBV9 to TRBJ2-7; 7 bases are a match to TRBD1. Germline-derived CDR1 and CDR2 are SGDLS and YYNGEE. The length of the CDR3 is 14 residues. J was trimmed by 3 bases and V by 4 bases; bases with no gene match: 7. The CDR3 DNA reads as TGTGCCAGCAGCACTCGGGACAGAAGCTACGAGCAGTACTTC. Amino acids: CASSTRDRSYEQYF. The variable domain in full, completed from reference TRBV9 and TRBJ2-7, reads DSGVTQTPKHLITATGQRVTLRCSPRSGDLSVYWYQQSLDQGLQFLIQYYNGEERAKGNILERFSAQQFPDLHSELNLSSLELGDSALYFCASSTRDRSYEQYFGPGTRLTVT.

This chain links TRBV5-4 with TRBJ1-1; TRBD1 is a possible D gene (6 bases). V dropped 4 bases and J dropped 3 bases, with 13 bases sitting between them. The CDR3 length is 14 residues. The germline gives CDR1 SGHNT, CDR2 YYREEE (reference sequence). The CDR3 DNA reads TGTGCCAGCAGCCCCAGGGGTCCTTACACTGAAGCTTTCTTT. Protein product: CASSPRGPYTEAFF.

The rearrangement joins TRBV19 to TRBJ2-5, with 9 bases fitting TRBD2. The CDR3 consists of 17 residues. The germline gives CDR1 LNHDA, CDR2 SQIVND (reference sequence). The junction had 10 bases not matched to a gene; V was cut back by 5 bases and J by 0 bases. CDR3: CASSPALWTSDQETQYF. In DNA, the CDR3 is TGTGCCAGTAGTCCTGCTCTTTGGACTAGCGACCAAGAGACCCAGTACTTC.

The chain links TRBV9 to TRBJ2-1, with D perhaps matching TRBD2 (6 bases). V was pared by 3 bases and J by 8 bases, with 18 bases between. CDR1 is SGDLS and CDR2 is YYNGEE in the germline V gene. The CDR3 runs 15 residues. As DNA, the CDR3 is TGTGCCAGCAGCGGTTTCGGGAGTTGGGCAGATGAGCAGTTCTTC. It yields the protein CASSGFGSWADEQFF.

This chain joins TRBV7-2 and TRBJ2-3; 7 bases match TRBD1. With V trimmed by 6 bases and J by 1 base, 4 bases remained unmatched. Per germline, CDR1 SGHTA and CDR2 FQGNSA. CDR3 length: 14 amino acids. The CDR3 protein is CASRNTGGTDTQYF. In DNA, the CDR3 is TGTGCCAGCAGGAACACAGGGGGCACAGATACGCAGTATTTT.

DNA of the CDR3: TGTGCCAGCAGCTCCCTTGACGGGTACCAAGAGACCCAGTACTTC. Translation gives CASSSLDGYQETQYF. This rearrangement joins TRBV7-6 to TRBJ2-5; D not resolved. In germline, CDR1 is SGHVS, CDR2 FNYEAQ. The V gene lost 4 bases and the J gene lost 0 bases, with 12 bases spanning the gap. The CDR3 contains 15 residues.

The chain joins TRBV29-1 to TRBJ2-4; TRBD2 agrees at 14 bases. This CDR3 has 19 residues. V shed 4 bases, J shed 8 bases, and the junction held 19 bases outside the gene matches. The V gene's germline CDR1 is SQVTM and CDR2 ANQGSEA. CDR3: CSVGWPLGTSGSHRDIQYF. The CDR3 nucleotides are TGCAGCGTTGGGTGGCCATTAGGGACTAGCGGGAGCCATAGGGACATTCAGTACTTC.